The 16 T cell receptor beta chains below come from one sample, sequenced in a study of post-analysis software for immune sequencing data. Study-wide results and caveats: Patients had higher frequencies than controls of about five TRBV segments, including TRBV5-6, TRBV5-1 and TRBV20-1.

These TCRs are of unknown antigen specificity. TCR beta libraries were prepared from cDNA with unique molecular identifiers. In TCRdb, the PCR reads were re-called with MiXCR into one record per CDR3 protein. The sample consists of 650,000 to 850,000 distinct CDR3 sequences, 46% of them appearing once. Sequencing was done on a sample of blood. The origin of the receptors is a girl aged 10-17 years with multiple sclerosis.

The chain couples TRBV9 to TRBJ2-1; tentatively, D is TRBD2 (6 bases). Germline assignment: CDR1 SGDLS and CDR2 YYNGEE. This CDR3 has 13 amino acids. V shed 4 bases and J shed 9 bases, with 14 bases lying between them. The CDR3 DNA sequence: TGTGCCAGCAGCCTAGGGGAGGCTGTTGAGCAGTTCTTC. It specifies CASSLGEAVEQFF.

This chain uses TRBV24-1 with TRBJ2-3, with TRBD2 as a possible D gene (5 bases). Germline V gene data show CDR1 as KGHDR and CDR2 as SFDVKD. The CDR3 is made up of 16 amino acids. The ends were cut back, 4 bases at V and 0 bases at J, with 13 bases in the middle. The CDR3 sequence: CATSDPGSGSTDTQYF. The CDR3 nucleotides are TGTGCCACCAGTGACCCTGGGAGCGGTAGCACAGATACGCAGTATTTT.

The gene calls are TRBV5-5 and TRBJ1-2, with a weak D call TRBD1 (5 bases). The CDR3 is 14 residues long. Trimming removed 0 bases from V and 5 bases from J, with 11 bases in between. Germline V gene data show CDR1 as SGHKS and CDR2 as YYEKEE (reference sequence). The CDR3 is CASSLETQGYGYTF. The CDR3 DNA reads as TGTGCCAGCAGCTTGGAGACGCAGGGTTATGGCTACACCTTC.

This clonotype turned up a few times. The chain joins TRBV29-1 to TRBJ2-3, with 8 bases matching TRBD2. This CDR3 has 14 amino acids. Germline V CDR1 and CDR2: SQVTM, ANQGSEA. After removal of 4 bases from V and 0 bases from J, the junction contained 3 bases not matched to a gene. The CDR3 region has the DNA TGCAGCGTTGTACTAGCGGCAAGCACAGATACGCAGTATTTT. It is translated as CSVVLAASTDTQYF.

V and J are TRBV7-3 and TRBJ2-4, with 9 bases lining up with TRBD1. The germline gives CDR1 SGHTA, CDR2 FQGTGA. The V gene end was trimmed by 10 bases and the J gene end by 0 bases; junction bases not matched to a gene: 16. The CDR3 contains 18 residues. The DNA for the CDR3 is TGTGCCAATTCGATTAGACAGGGGGGCCCACTAGCCAAAAACATTCAGTACTTC. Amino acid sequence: CANSIRQGGPLAKNIQYF.

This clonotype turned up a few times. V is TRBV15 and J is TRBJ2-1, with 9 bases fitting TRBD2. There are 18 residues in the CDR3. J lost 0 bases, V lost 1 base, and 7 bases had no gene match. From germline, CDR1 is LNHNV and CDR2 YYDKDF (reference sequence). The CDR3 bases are TGTGCCACCAGCAGAGGTCTAGCGGGACGAAGCTCCTACAATGAGCAGTTCTTC. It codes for CATSRGLAGRSSYNEQFF.

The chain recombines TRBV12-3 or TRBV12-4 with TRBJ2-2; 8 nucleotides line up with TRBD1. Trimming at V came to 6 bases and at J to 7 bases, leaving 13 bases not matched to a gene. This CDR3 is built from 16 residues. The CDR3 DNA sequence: TGTGCCAGCAGGTCGATAGCAGGGGGCCGAATCGGGGAGCTGTTTTTT. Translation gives CASRSIAGGRIGELFF.

The DNA of the CDR3 is TGTGCCAGCAGCTCCACTCCGTTGGATGAGCAGTTCTTC. Encoded protein: CASSSTPLDEQFF. The J gene is TRBJ2-1, the V gene TRBV11-3; D not resolved. The CDR3 has 13 residues. The germline V gene encodes CDR1 SGHNT and CDR2 YENEEA. The ends were cut back, 4 bases at V and 8 bases at J, with 12 bases in the middle.

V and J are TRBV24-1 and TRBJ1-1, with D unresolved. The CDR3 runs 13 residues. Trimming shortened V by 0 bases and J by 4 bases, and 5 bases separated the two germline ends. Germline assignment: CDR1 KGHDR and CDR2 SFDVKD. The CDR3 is CATSDLQSTEAFF. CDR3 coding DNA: TGTGCCACCAGTGATTTGCAGTCCACTGAAGCTTTCTTT.

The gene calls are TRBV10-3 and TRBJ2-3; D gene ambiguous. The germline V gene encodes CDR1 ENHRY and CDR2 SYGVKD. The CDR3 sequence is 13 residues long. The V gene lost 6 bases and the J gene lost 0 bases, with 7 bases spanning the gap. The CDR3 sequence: CAIRTTSTDTQYF. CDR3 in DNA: TGTGCCATCAGGACCACTAGCACAGATACGCAGTATTTT.

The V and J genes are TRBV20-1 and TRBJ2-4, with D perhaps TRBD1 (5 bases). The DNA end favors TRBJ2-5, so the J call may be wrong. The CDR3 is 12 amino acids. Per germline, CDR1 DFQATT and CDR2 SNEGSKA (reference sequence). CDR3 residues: CSARGTMETQYF. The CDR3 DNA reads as TGCAGTGCTAGAGGGACAATGGAGACCCAGTACTTC.

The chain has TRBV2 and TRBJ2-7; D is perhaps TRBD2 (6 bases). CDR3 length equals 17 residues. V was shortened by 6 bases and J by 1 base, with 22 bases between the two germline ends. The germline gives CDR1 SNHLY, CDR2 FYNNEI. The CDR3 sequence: CASRLAASRRGSYEQYF. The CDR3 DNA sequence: TGTGCCAGCAGACTCGCGGCTAGCAGGCGGGGATCCTACGAGCAGTACTTC.

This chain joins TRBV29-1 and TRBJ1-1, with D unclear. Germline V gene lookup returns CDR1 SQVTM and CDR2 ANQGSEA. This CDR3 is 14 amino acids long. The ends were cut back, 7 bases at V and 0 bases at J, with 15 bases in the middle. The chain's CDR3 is CSAVASNMNTEAFF. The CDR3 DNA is TGCAGCGCCGTTGCCTCCAACATGAACACTGAAGCTTTCTTT. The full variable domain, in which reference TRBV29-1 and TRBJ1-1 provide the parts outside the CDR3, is SAVISQKPSRDICQRGTSLTIQCQVDSQVTMMFWYRQQPGQSLTLIATANQGSEATYESGFVIDKFPISRPNLTFSTLTVSNMSPEDSSIYLCSAVASNMNTEAFFGQGTRLTVV.

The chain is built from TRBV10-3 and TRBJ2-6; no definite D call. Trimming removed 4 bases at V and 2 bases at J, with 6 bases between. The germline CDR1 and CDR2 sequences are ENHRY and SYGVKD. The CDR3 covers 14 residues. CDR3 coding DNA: TGTGCCATCAGTGGAGGTACTGGGGCCAACGTCCTGACTTTC. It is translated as CAISGGTGANVLTF.

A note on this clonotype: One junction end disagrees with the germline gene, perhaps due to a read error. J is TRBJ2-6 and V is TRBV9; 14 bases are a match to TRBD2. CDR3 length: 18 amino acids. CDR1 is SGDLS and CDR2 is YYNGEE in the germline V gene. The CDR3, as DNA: TGTGCCAGCAGCGTGGGACTAGCGGGAGTTGGTGGGGTCAACGCCCTGACTTTC. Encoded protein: CASSVGLAGVGGVNALTF.

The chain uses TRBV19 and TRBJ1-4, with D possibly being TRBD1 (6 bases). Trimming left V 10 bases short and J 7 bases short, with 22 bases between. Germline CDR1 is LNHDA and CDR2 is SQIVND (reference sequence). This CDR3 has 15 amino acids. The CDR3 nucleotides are TGTGCCACCCAAAGGGGGGGGCGCCGGCGTGAAAAACTGTTTTTT. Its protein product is CATQRGGRRREKLFF.